The clone carrying this T cell receptor beta chain was counted only a few times. Its target is unknown. V was cut by 4 bases and J by 7 bases, with 18 bases left in between. The CDR3 covers 15 residues. Germline assignment: CDR1 SGDLS and CDR2 YYNGEE. This record belongs to a study of post-analysis software for immune sequencing data. On the study more broadly: In terms of disease course, relapsing-remitting, secondary progressive and progressive-relapsing multiple sclerosis were included.

Study-wide findings and caveats: Analysis by F measure revealed that same-batch samples clustered strongly together. Compared against controls, patients with multiple sclerosis displayed significantly lower normalized Chao1 diversity. When patients were compared with controls, about five TRBV segments were more frequent, TRBV5-6, TRBV5-1 and TRBV20-1 among them.

Unique molecular identifiers had been added to the TCR beta cDNA libraries. When about 0.95 to 10 million T cells were used, they gave about 540,000 cDNA molecules. One entry per CDR3 protein, called by TCRdb with MiXCR from the PCR reads. The sample has about 620,000 distinct CDR3 sequences, roughly 47% seen once. This sequence joins TRBV9 and TRBJ2-1; D possibly corresponds to TRBD2 (6 bases). This sequence was found in a girl aged 10 to 17 with multiple sclerosis. Sequenced sample: blood. The CDR3: CASSSSGTELNEQFF. The CDR3 nucleotides are TGTGCCAGCAGCTCCTCCGGGACTGAACTAAATGAGCAGTTCTTC.